The 31 T cell receptor beta chains listed next were all sequenced from one sample in a study of tumor-infiltrating lymphocytes in primary liver carcinoma. The template, around 540 ng total RNA, yielded TCR beta cDNA made with a constant-region primer. Sequencing libraries for TCR beta derived from three nested multiplex PCR rounds that used slightly modified ARM-PCR. Two initial PCR rounds of about 11 cycles each paired TRBV1-TRBV30 forward primers with a C-beta reverse primer. In TCRdb, the multiplex PCR reads were re-called with MiXCR into one record per CDR3 protein. The table shows fewer than 350,000 distinct CDR3 sequences, with more than 55% occurring only once. Alongside blood RNA obtained from unsorted whole blood, germline DNA was also extracted. Sequenced material: peripheral blood. These receptor sequences come from a man between 35 and 55 years old with primary liver carcinoma and hepatitis B virus infection.

The chain joins TRBV5-6 to TRBJ2-5; TRBD2 matches at 10 bases. From germline, CDR1 is SGHDT and CDR2 YYEEEE. J lost 4 bases, V lost 2 bases, and 5 bases had no gene match. The CDR3 sequence is 15 residues long. The CDR3 loop reads CASSLVASGRETQYF. CDR3 nucleotides: TGTGCCAGCAGCTTAGTCGCTAGCGGGAGAGAGACCCAGTACTTC.

On this clonotype: One base away lies a much larger clone, so this may be a sequencing read error. The CDR3: CASNPTSGADTQYF. The CDR3 region has the DNA TGTGCCAGCAACCCGACTAGCGGCGCGGACACTCAGTACTTC. The chain links TRBV12-3 or TRBV12-4 to TRBJ2-4, with TRBD2 identical over 9 bases. The CDR3 spans 14 residues. With 7 bases clipped from V and 12 bases from J, the junction kept 13 bases outside the gene matches.

Of note for this clonotype: In this CDR3 the conserved last residue, phenylalanine or tryptophan, is missing, so a read error is likely. The chain carries TRBV28 and TRBJ2-1; no definite D call. The length of the CDR3 is 15 residues. The V end lost 5 bases, the J end lost 7 bases, and 18 bases lay between the germline ends. In germline, CDR1 is MDHEN, CDR2 SYDVKM. The CDR3 region is CASSTSGVPWNEQFL. The CDR3 nucleotides read TGTGCCAGCAGTACCAGTGGGGTACCTTGGAATGAGCAGTTCTTG.

The chain links TRBV11-3 to TRBJ1-6; D remains unclear. V was pared by 6 bases and J by 0 bases, with 18 bases between. The CDR3 has 18 residues. Per the germline V gene, CDR1 is SGHNT and CDR2 is YENEEA. CDR3 nucleotides: TGTGCCAGCAGTCACGAGGGCGAAGTACACTCCTATAATTCACCCCTCCACTTT. This sequence encodes CASSHEGEVHSYNSPLHF.

As for this clonotype: A much larger clonotype is one base distant, so this may be a read error. The chain combines TRBV10-3 with TRBJ2-1, with 8 bases fitting TRBD2. J was trimmed by 3 bases and V by 5 bases; bases with no gene match: 6. Germline values: CDR1 ENHRY, CDR2 SYGVKD. This CDR3 is built from 15 residues. As DNA, the CDR3 is TGTGCCATCAGTCCGGGGGGGGCCCTCTACAATGAGCAGTTCTTC. Translation gives CAISPGGALYNEQFF.

This clonotype occurred once. An end of the junction does not agree with germline; a read error may underlie this. The genes are TRBV12-3 or TRBV12-4 and TRBJ1-5; 7 nucleotides agree with TRBD1. This CDR3 has 15 amino acids. The CDR3 here is CTSRPPGQTSRPQHF. The CDR3 nucleotides are TGTACCAGCAGGCCACCGGGACAGACTTCCCGGCCCCAACATTTT.

Turning to this clonotype: At one of its ends the junction is not consistent with the germline gene, which may arise from a read error. This chain connects TRBV13 to TRBJ2-3; TRBD2 might be the D (6 bases). The CDR3 contains 16 residues. Germline V CDR1 and CDR2: PRHDT, FYEKMQ (reference sequence). CDR3 protein: CASSLVGITSIDTQYF. The DNA for the CDR3 is TGTGCCAGCAGCTTGGTCGGCATTACTAGCATAGATACGCAGTATTTT.

Of note for this clonotype: Possible read error: a much larger clone is one base away. The gene calls are TRBV29-1 and TRBJ2-7; D not certain. Germline CDR1 reads SQVTM; CDR2 reads ANQGSEA. CDR3 size: 14 residues. The CDR3 region is CSDEEPGLSYEQYF. The CDR3 DNA sequence: TGCAGCGATGAAGAGCCAGGCCTATCCTACGAGCAGTACTTC.

A few counts support this clonotype. This may be a read error: a much more frequent sequence differs by one nucleotide. The rearrangement uses TRBV6-5 and TRBJ2-1, with D hard to call. The CDR3 length is 11 residues. Germline V gene data show CDR1 as MNHEY and CDR2 as SVGAGI. For the CDR3, the DNA is TGTGCCAACAGTTACGTGGATGAGCAGTTCTTC. Its protein product is CANSYVDEQFF.

The rearrangement links TRBV7-8 to TRBJ1-2; D is possibly TRBD1 (5 bases). Germline V gene data show CDR1 as SGHVS and CDR2 as FQNEAQ. The V end lost 6 bases, the J end lost 8 bases, and 25 bases lay between the germline ends. The CDR3 is made up of 16 amino acids. CDR3 sequence: CASSVGSSGRTGGYTF. The CDR3 nucleotides read TGTGCCAGCAGTGTAGGGTCTTCAGGGAGGACGGGAGGCTACACCTTC.

The chain links TRBV20-1 to TRBJ2-5; the D call may be TRBD1 or TRBD2 (5 bases each). This CDR3 has 13 amino acids. The V and J ends lost 5 bases and 1 base respectively, with 11 bases between them. Germline loops: CDR1 DFQATT, CDR2 SNEGSKA (reference sequence). DNA for the CDR3: TGCAGTGCTGGGGGACGGAGCCAAGAGACCCAGTACTTC. Translated, it gives CSAGGRSQETQYF.

The chain links TRBV9 to TRBJ2-3; 9 bases map to TRBD2. This CDR3 region has 16 residues. The V and J ends lost 4 bases and 4 bases, in that order; junction bases with no gene match: 10. Germline CDR1 is SGDLS and CDR2 is YYNGEE. For the CDR3, the DNA is TGTGCCAGCAGCTCAGCTAGGACTAGCGTCGCAGATACGCAGTATTTT. It translates to CASSSARTSVADTQYF.

The genes are TRBV6-1 and TRBJ2-1; 8 bases map to TRBD2. Germline CDR1 is MNHNS and CDR2 is SASEGT. Trimming removed 8 bases from V and 14 bases from J; junction bases left unmatched: 17. The CDR3 spans 14 residues. The CDR3: CASSKNAGGNKEFF. The DNA for the CDR3 is TGTGCCAGCTCGAAGAACGCGGGGGGTAATAAGGAGTTCTTC.

Concerning this clonotype itself: Its ends do not fully match the called genes, so a read error is possible. The V and J genes are TRBV6-5 and TRBJ1-1; 8 bases align to TRBD1. Germline V gene data show CDR1 as MNHEY and CDR2 as SVGAGI. The CDR3 runs to 15 residues. CDR3 nucleotide sequence: TGTGCCAGCTATGGTCCAGGGGGCATGAACACTGAAACTTTCTTT. Its translation: CASYGPGGMNTETFF.

V gene TRBV11-3 combines with J gene TRBJ2-3; 10 bases are shared with TRBD2. This CDR3 is built from 16 residues. Germline loops: CDR1 SGHNT, CDR2 YENEEA. Trimming took 8 bases from V and 6 from J; bases not matched to a gene: 14. DNA of the CDR3: TGTGCCAGCGGCGACAGCCCAGCGGGAGGGGTGGATACGCAGTATTTT. As protein: CASGDSPAGGVDTQYF.

The chain joins TRBV30 to TRBJ2-5, with D maybe TRBD2 (5 bases). This CDR3 has 15 residues. Germline V CDR1 and CDR2: GTSNPN, SVGIG (reference sequence). Trimming left V 2 bases short and J 0 bases short, with 13 bases between. The CDR3 nucleotides are TGTGCCTGGAGTTTCCAGCGGCATTACCAAGAGACCCAGTACTTC. Its protein is CAWSFQRHYQETQYF.

This sequence joins TRBV15 and TRBJ2-5, with a possible D match to TRBD1 (6 bases). The V and J ends lost 3 bases and 5 bases respectively, with 10 bases between them. Germline V gives CDR1 LNHNV, CDR2 YYDKDF (reference sequence). This CDR3 comprises 13 residues. DNA of the CDR3: TGTGCCACCAGCAGGGACAGTAGGGAGACCCAGTACTTC. This gives the protein CATSRDSRETQYF.

The chain employs TRBV4-3 and TRBJ2-7; TRBD1 matches at 8 bases. Trimming cost V 1 base and J 0 bases; bases outside gene matches: 11. Per germline, CDR1 LGHNA and CDR2 YSLEER. The CDR3 loop spans 18 amino acids. DNA of the CDR3: TGCGCCAGCAGCCAAGGAGTCAGGGGGCACGGGAGCTCCTACGAGCAGTACTTC. Translation gives CASSQGVRGHGSSYEQYF.

In the case of this clonotype: As the CDR3 is not closed by the conserved phenylalanine or tryptophan, this likely results from a read error. The chain employs TRBV6-5 and TRBJ2-2, with 8 bases that match TRBD1. V lost 7 bases to trimming and J lost 6 bases; unmatched junction nucleotides: 7. This CDR3 is built from 14 residues. Germline assignment: CDR1 MNHEY and CDR2 SVGAGI. CDR3 nucleotide sequence: TGTGCCAGCACAGGGGGCCGTTACGCCGGGGAGCTGTTTTCT. It translates to CASTGGRYAGELFS.

Ten or more counts support this clonotype. V gene TRBV4-2 combines with J gene TRBJ2-1; tentative D call: TRBD2 (7 bases). This CDR3 region has 17 residues. V shed 1 base and J shed 8 bases, with 21 bases lying between them. Looked up from germline, CDR1 is LGHNA and CDR2 is YNFKEQ. CDR3 bases: TGTGCCAGCAGCCAAGGCTACAGGGACTACCGAGCCGATGAGCAGTTCTTC. It is translated as CASSQGYRDYRADEQFF.

V is TRBV6-6 and J is TRBJ2-7; TRBD2 agrees at 10 bases. The V segment lost 5 bases and the J segment 4 bases; nucleotides outside the gene matches: 8. This CDR3 has 15 residues. Germline-derived CDR1 and CDR2 are MNHNY and SVGAGI (reference sequence). In nucleotides, the CDR3 is TGTGCCAGCAGTCACAGAGGGACTAGCGAGTACGAGCAGTACTTC. This sequence encodes CASSHRGTSEYEQYF.

This clonotype was recorded only once. The CDR3 loop is CAWSVGLTAGELFF. Written as DNA, the CDR3 is TGTGCCTGGAGTGTAGGGCTAACCGCCGGGGAGCTGTTTTTT. The V gene is TRBV30, the J gene TRBJ2-2; unclear D gene. Germline V gene lookup returns CDR1 GTSNPN and CDR2 SVGIG (reference sequence). Trimming pared 0 bases from V and 6 bases from J, leaving 11 bases between. The CDR3 is 14 amino acids.

This CDR3 is CASSPTGYEQYF. The DNA of the CDR3 is TGTGCCAGCAGTCCGACCGGGTACGAGCAGTACTTC. The genes are TRBV6-2 or TRBV6-3 and TRBJ2-7, with unresolved D. The CDR3 extends over 12 amino acids. Germline CDR1 and CDR2: MNHEY and SVGEGT. Between the trimmed V and J ends, which lost 5 bases and 4 bases, there was a span of 9 bases.

This clonotype has just one count. This may come from a read error, since a much larger clone is one base off. The chain couples TRBV5-6 to TRBJ2-1; D is unclear. This CDR3 has 16 amino acids. Germline V gene sequence: CDR1 SGHDT, CDR2 YYEEEE. The CDR3 protein is CAGSLTRALTFYEQFF. The CDR3 DNA reads TGTGCCGGCAGCTTGACAAGAGCCCTGACCTTTTATGAGCAGTTCTTC.

Comments on this clonotype: In this CDR3 the conserved last residue, phenylalanine or tryptophan, is missing, so a read error is likely. CDR3 bases: TGCAGCGCTGCTATGGACACCACAGATACGCAGTATTTG. Protein product: CSAAMDTTDTQYL. This chain connects TRBV29-1 to TRBJ2-3; a possible D gene is TRBD1 (5 bases). Between the trimmed V and J ends, which lost 7 bases and 2 bases, there was a span of 13 bases. The CDR3 is made up of 13 amino acids. Germline CDR1 is SQVTM and CDR2 is ANQGSEA.

The genes are TRBV5-1 and TRBJ1-1, with 8 positions matching TRBD1. Germline V gene sequence: CDR1 SGHRS, CDR2 YFSETQ. The CDR3 runs to 18 residues. The junction had 20 bases not matched to a gene; V was cut back by 3 bases and J by 7 bases. This CDR3 reads CASSWPTTGGAGAIEAFF. Written as DNA, the CDR3 is TGCGCCAGCAGCTGGCCTACTACAGGGGGAGCAGGGGCAATTGAAGCTTTCTTT.

The chain links TRBV7-8 to TRBJ2-7; D gene uncertain. The germline V and J ends were trimmed by 8 bases and 4 bases, with 12 bases remaining between them. Germline CDR1 SGHVS, CDR2 FQNEAQ. The CDR3 is 12 residues long. The CDR3 DNA reads TGTGCCAGCGGCCTTTTAGGTTACGAGCAGTACTTC. Translation gives CASGLLGYEQYF.

This clonotype was recorded at least ten times. The CDR3: CASTYGGMNEQFF. The CDR3 coding sequence is TGTGCCAGCACCTATGGAGGGATGAATGAGCAGTTCTTC. The genes are TRBV6-1 and TRBJ2-1, with D tentatively TRBD2 (6 bases). Germline assignment: CDR1 MNHNS and CDR2 SASEGT. The CDR3 is made up of 13 amino acids. Trimming took 7 bases from V and 7 from J, leaving 14 bases between them.

This clonotype has just a few counts. The chain has TRBV5-4 and TRBJ2-1, with a tentative D call TRBD2 (5 bases). Germline assignment: CDR1 SGHNT and CDR2 YYREEE (reference sequence). The V end was cut by 3 bases, the J end by 9 bases, with 13 bases between. CDR3 length: 13 residues. The DNA for the CDR3 is TGTGCCAGCAGCTCTAGTGTGGGAGTTGAGCAGTTCTTC. As protein: CASSSSVGVEQFF. The full variable domain, rest sourced from reference TRBV5-4 and TRBJ2-1, is ETGVTQSPTHLIKTRGQQVTLRCSSQSGHNTVSWYQQALGQGPQFIFQYYREEENGRGNFPPRFSGLQFPNYSSELNVNALELDDSALYLCASSSSVGVEQFFGPGTRLTVL.

In regard to this clonotype: This may arise from a read error, as a much more abundant clone is one base away. The rearrangement uses TRBV4-1 and TRBJ2-1; 9 bases agree with TRBD2. The germline CDR1 and CDR2 sequences are MGHRA and YSYEKL. This CDR3 spans 16 amino acids. V dropped 3 bases and J dropped 9; count of bases not matched to a gene: 12. CDR3 sequence reads: CASSQSLAGASGEQFF. Written as DNA, the CDR3 is TGCGCCAGCAGCCAGTCTTTAGCGGGGGCCTCCGGTGAGCAGTTCTTC.

This clonotype appeared a single time. A read error may be the cause here, since a much bigger clone is one base away. No conserved phenylalanine or tryptophan ends this CDR3, so it is likely a read error. The chain links TRBV6-6 to TRBJ1-6; no definite D call. The V end lost 4 bases, the J end lost 5 bases, and 6 bases lay between the germline ends. The CDR3 loop spans 13 amino acids. The germline V gene encodes CDR1 MNHNY and CDR2 SVGAGI (reference sequence). DNA for the CDR3: TGTGCCAGCAGTTCCCTAGATAATTCACCCCTCCACTTA. Amino acids: CASSSLDNSPLHL.